This TCR beta chain was documented in a study of shared clonotypes between healthy human individuals. Study-level information: Every donor yielded three CD4 naive, three CD4 memory, two CD8 naive and one CD8 memory plate.

The CDR3 length is 15 residues. Germline-derived CDR1 and CDR2 are MDHEN and SYDVKM. J lost 4 bases, V lost 5 bases, and 8 bases had no gene match. Data came from immunoSEQ multiplex PCR; TCRdb stores just in-frame clones and leaves some out. This sample yields around 2.5 million clones, of which more than 85% are seen a single time; 0.36% belongs to the top ten. This sequence originates from a man in his late teens or twenties in good health. Some clones in this sample may be carry-over from other donors' samples. The specimen was naive CD4+ T cells from PBMCs. Subset described: CD45RA+ positively selected. The chain recombines TRBV28 with TRBJ2-7; 10 nucleotides align to TRBD1. The CDR3, as DNA: TGTGCCAGCAGTGTACCGGGACAGGGGATTTACGAGCAGTACTTC. Translated, it gives CASSVPGQGIYEQYF.